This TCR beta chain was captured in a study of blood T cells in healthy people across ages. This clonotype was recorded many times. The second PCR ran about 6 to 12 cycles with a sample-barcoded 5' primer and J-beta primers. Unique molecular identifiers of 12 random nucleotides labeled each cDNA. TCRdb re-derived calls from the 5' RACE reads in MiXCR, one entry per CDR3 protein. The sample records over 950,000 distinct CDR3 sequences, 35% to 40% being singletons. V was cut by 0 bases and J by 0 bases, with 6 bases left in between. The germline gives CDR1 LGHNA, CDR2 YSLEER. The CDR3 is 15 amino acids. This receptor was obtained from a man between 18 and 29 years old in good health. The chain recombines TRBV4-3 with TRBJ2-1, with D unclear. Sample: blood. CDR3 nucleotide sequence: TGCGCCAGCAGCCAAGACAGTCCCTCCTACAATGAGCAGTTCTTC. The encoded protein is CASSQDSPSYNEQFF.